The 5 T cell receptor beta chains below come from one sample, sequenced in a study of T cell responses to AZD1222 COVID-19 vaccine. Data came from immunoSEQ multiplex PCR; TCRdb stores just in-frame clones and leaves some out. The table lists tens of thousands of clones, 86% of them singletons. Source: peripheral blood, taken 28 days after the second AZD1222 dose. The receptors here all came from an adult who received the AZD1222 COVID-19 vaccine.

The J gene is TRBJ1-3, the V gene TRBV10-3, with D uncertain. The germline V gene encodes CDR1 ENHRY and CDR2 SYGVKD. V lost 5 bases and J lost 3, with 8 bases in between. CDR3 length: 13 residues. DNA for the CDR3: TGTGCCATCAGTTTAGCAGTTGGAAACACCATATATTTT. The encoded protein is CAISLAVGNTIYF.

The rearrangement joins TRBV28 to TRBJ2-7; TRBD1 matches 7 bases. Germline loops: CDR1 MDHEN, CDR2 SYDVKM. This CDR3 region has 13 residues. V lost 6 bases to trimming and J lost 1 base; unmatched junction nucleotides: 3. The CDR3 DNA reads as TGTGCCAGCAGACAGACAGGGTCCTACGAGCAGTACTTC. Its protein product is CASRQTGSYEQYF.

This clone is a singleton in its sample. CDR3 in amino acids: CAWSQRDGNSPLHF. CDR3 DNA: TGTGCCTGGAGCCAACGGGACGGGAATTCACCCCTCCACTTT. V is TRBV30 and J is TRBJ1-6; D is perhaps TRBD1 (5 bases). This CDR3 region has 14 residues. V lost 3 bases to trimming and J lost 7 bases, with 13 bases between them. Germline CDR1 and CDR2: GTSNPN and SVGIG (reference sequence).

V usage is TRBV21-1 and J usage is TRBJ2-3; no check of the table's D call, TRBD2, against the DNA was made. TRBV21-1 is deemed a pseudogene. The CDR3 length is 20 residues. CDR3 sequence: CASSKEEGGRYDSSTDTQYF. Written as DNA, the CDR3 is TGTGCCAGCAGCAAAGAAGAAGGCGGGAGATATGATTCTAGCACAGATACGCAGTATTTT.

The chain employs TRBV21-1 and TRBJ2-7. TRBV21-1 is a recognized pseudogene. This CDR3 has 16 residues. The CDR3 sequence is CASSPLDGRSLYEQYF. For the CDR3, the DNA is TGTGCCAGCAGCCCCTTGGACGGACGTTCTCTCTACGAGCAGTACTTC.